This T cell receptor beta chain was sequenced in a study of cytomegalovirus exposure and HLA in healthy donors. Study overall: Prior work identified 117 million unique TCR beta sequences in about 179 million T cells.

As regards this clone: No antigen is known for it.

Broader study findings: In vitro experiments confirmed that three CMV-associated chains were specific for CMV antigens. The study recorded fewer than 200 TCR beta chains that were cytomegalovirus-associated.

PCR used 60 Vbeta primers and 13 Jbeta primers. TCRdb keeps only in-frame clones here, not all; method: immunoSEQ multiplex PCR. The sample yields 150,000 to 200,000 clones, approximately 78% seen once. The CDR3 loop spans 16 amino acids. Trimming stripped 0 bases from V and 2 bases from J, with 12 bases between. Germline V gene sequence: CDR1 SGHRS, CDR2 YFSETQ. V gene TRBV5-1 combines with J gene TRBJ1-3; TRBD1 is a possible D gene (5 bases). The sequence was collected from a human donor in good health. The sample comprised PBMCs. CDR3 DNA sequence: TGCGCCAGCAGCTTGGCCGGCAGGGTCGCTGGAAACACCATATATTTT. Its protein product is CASSLAGRVAGNTIYF.